The 32 T cell receptor beta chains below come from one sample, sequenced in a study of regulatory T cells in long-lasting Graves disease. CDR3 regions were amplified by Arm-PCR using iRepertoire HTBI primers to build TCR beta libraries. TCRdb used MiXCR to reprocess the multiplex PCR reads, holding one entry per CDR3 protein. The sample lists approximately 380,000 distinct CDR3 sequences; under 25% were seen once. Described time point: persistent/refractory GD, antithyroid drugs over 5 years with positive TRAb. The TCR library used RNA extracted from PBMCs. Sequenced here: peripheral blood mononuclear cells (PBMCs), sampled when the disease was refractory, from a patient treated with antithyroid drugs. The receptor source for this set is a female donor with Graves disease.

The rearrangement uses TRBV5-5 and TRBJ2-3; no reliable D call. The V and J ends lost 0 bases and 4 bases respectively, with 9 bases between them. Germline CDR1 and CDR2: SGHKS and YYEKEE (reference sequence). The CDR3 is 14 amino acids. The CDR3 is CASSLEAAADTQYF. CDR3 DNA sequence: TGTGCCAGCAGCTTGGAGGCCGCGGCAGATACGCAGTATTTT. The complete variable domain, with remaining parts taken from reference TRBV5-5 and TRBJ2-3, reads DAGVTQSPTHLIKTRGQQVTLRCSPISGHKSVSWYQQVLGQGPQFIFQYYEKEERGRGNFPDRFSARQFPNYSSELNVNALLLGDSALYLCASSLEAAADTQYFGPGTRLTVL.

This rearrangement joins TRBV7-6 to TRBJ2-3; 8 positions agree with TRBD2. The germline V gene has CDR1 SGHVS and CDR2 FNYEAQ. J lost 6 bases, V lost 3 bases, and 8 bases had no gene match. The CDR3 length is 15 residues. This CDR3 reads CASSLELAERDTQYF. For the CDR3, the DNA is TGTGCCAGCAGCTTGGAACTAGCGGAAAGGGATACGCAGTATTTT.

This clonotype has a count of ten or more. V gene TRBV29-1 combines with J gene TRBJ2-5; the D gene could be TRBD1 or TRBD2 (7 bases each). The CDR3 covers 12 residues. Germline CDR1 reads SQVTM; CDR2 reads ANQGSEA. Trimming took 7 bases from V and 5 from J, leaving 14 bases between them. DNA for the CDR3: TGCAGCGCTGACAGGGAGGGCGAGACCCAGTACTTC. This encodes CSADREGETQYF.

This clonotype has more than one count but fewer than ten. The CDR3 here is CASSLISDYQPTGELFF. As DNA, the CDR3 is TGTGCCAGCAGCTTAATTTCAGACTACCAACCTACCGGGGAGCTGTTTTTT. The chain employs TRBV7-2 and TRBJ2-2, with D possibly being TRBD2 (5 bases). Germline CDR1 is SGHTA and CDR2 is FQGNSA. The length of the CDR3 is 17 residues. Trimming left V 2 bases short and J 5 bases short, with 18 bases between. Looking up the rest from reference TRBV7-2 and TRBJ2-2 gives the full variable domain: GAGVSQSPSNKVTEKGKDVELRCDPISGHTALYWYRQSLGQGLEFLIYFQGNSAPDKSGLPSDRFSAERTGGSVSTLTIQRTQQEDSAVYLCASSLISDYQPTGELFFGEGSRLTVL.

This clonotype was seen more than once but under ten times. This chain links TRBV5-1 with TRBJ2-2, with 9 bases lining up with TRBD1. Germline V gene data show CDR1 as SGHRS and CDR2 as YFSETQ. This CDR3 has 15 amino acids. V lost 4 bases to trimming and J lost 5 bases; unmatched junction nucleotides: 6. The DNA of the CDR3 is TGCGCCAGCAGCCAGGGACAGGGCGAAACCGGGGAGCTGTTTTTT. Translation gives CASSQGQGETGELFF.

The rearrangement links TRBV28 to TRBJ2-3; tentatively, D is TRBD1 (6 bases). The V end lost 7 bases, the J end lost 2 bases, and 7 bases lay between the germline ends. Germline V gives CDR1 MDHEN, CDR2 SYDVKM. The CDR3 contains 12 residues. CDR3 protein: CASKGVTDTQYF. CDR3 nucleotides: TGTGCCAGCAAGGGGGTCACAGATACGCAGTATTTT.

The rearrangement joins TRBV20-1 to TRBJ2-7, with D unresolved. Deletions cut 3 bases from V and 9 bases from J, with 12 bases between. This CDR3 has 11 amino acids. The V gene's germline CDR1 is DFQATT and CDR2 SNEGSKA (reference sequence). The CDR3 DNA is TGCAGTGCTAGTGGCATGGGCGGGCAGTACTTC. Residues: CSASGMGGQYF.

This clonotype was detected only a few times. CDR3 amino acids: CASKKGGDLNTGELFF. The CDR3 bases are TGTGCCAGCAAAAAAGGAGGAGATTTAAACACCGGGGAGCTGTTTTTT. The rearrangement joins TRBV19 to TRBJ2-2, with D possibly matching TRBD2 (5 bases). V was pared by 9 bases and J by 2 bases, with 19 bases between. The CDR3 runs 16 residues. CDR1 and CDR2 from the germline V gene are LNHDA and SQIVND (reference sequence).

This rearrangement joins TRBV24-1 to TRBJ2-1; no clear D. V gave up 3 bases and J gave up 4 bases, with 6 bases separating them. In germline, CDR1 is KGHDR, CDR2 SFDVKD. The CDR3 runs to 13 residues. The chain's CDR3 is CATSDPPYNEQFF. The DNA for the CDR3 is TGTGCCACCAGTGATCCACCGTACAATGAGCAGTTCTTC.

The chain combines TRBV7-9 with TRBJ1-5; D gene ambiguous. This CDR3 is 14 amino acids long. V was shortened by 5 bases and J by 4 bases, with 12 bases between the two germline ends. The germline V gene has CDR1 SEHNR and CDR2 FQNEAQ (reference sequence). CDR3: CASSPEGFNQPQHF. The CDR3 DNA reads as TGTGCCAGCAGCCCTGAGGGCTTTAATCAGCCCCAGCATTTT.

The chain recombines TRBV15 with TRBJ2-1; TRBD1 or TRBD2 may be the D gene (5 bases each). The CDR3 is 12 residues long. Germline V gene sequence: CDR1 LNHNV, CDR2 YYDKDF (reference sequence). V lost 0 bases, J lost 13 bases, and 10 bases lay in between. The CDR3 is CATSRDGDPQFF. CDR3 sequence (DNA): TGTGCCACCAGCAGAGATGGGGACCCACAGTTCTTC.

The V and J genes are TRBV3-2 and TRBJ2-7; no DNA check was done on the table's D call, TRBD2. TRBV3-2 is deemed a pseudogene. This CDR3 is built from 15 residues. The CDR3 DNA reads as TGTGCCAGCAGCCAAGGTGGCGGGGGCTCCTACGAGCAGTACTTC. It translates to CASSQGGGGSYEQYF.

This clonotype was recorded a few times. The chain is built from TRBV6-5 and TRBJ1-2, with 12 nucleotides matching TRBD1. The germline CDR1 and CDR2 sequences are MNHEY and SVGAGI. The CDR3 extends over 17 amino acids. V lost 0 bases to trimming and J lost 0 bases; unmatched junction nucleotides: 2. The CDR3 DNA sequence: TGTGCCAGCAGTTACTCTGGGACAGGGGGCTCTAACTATGGCTACACCTTC. Translation gives CASSYSGTGGSNYGYTF.

This clonotype was seen repeatedly, ten times or more. The chain couples TRBV19 to TRBJ2-6; possibly TRBD1 for D (5 bases). This CDR3 contains 15 residues. Germline V lookup: CDR1 LNHDA, CDR2 SQIVND (reference sequence). Trimming cost V 7 bases and J 4 bases, with 14 bases left between them. This CDR3 reads CASTPQAAGANVLTF. CDR3 nucleotide sequence: TGTGCCAGTACTCCACAGGCAGCGGGGGCCAACGTCCTGACTTTC.

The rearrangement uses TRBV11-2 and TRBJ2-1; 10 bases agree with TRBD1. The CDR3 runs 15 residues. Germline trimming cut 3 bases from V and 8 bases from J; bases unmatched to any gene: 7. Germline CDR1 reads SGHAT; CDR2 reads FQNNGV. Here the CDR3 reads CASSFGDRGRDEQFF. Written as DNA, the CDR3 is TGTGCCAGCAGCTTCGGGGACAGGGGCCGGGATGAGCAGTTCTTC.

In this sample, this clonotype turned up many times. This chain uses TRBV11-2 with TRBJ2-7; weak D call: TRBD2 (6 bases). The CDR3 contains 14 residues. Per germline, CDR1 SGHAT and CDR2 FQNNGV. V lost 0 bases and J lost 7, with 13 bases in between. CDR3: CASSLDLGLMEQYF. For the CDR3, the DNA is TGTGCCAGCAGCTTAGATCTGGGACTTATGGAGCAGTACTTC.

The gene calls are TRBV28 and TRBJ2-2; the D is unclear. Trimming pared 6 bases from V and 6 bases from J, leaving 14 bases between. Per the germline V gene, CDR1 is MDHEN and CDR2 is SYDVKM. The CDR3 extends over 14 amino acids. The CDR3 bases are TGTGCCAGCAGGACCCACTCCGGTCCCGGGGAGCTGTTTTTT. Translated: CASRTHSGPGELFF.

A word on this clonotype: This CDR3 is missing its conserved last phenylalanine or tryptophan, likely due to a read error. V gene TRBV7-2 combines with J gene TRBJ1-6; perhaps TRBD1 as D (5 bases). Germline V lookup: CDR1 SGHTA, CDR2 FQGNSA. V lost 3 bases and J 2 bases, leaving 5 bases between the germline ends. CDR3 length: 14 residues. CDR3 loop: CASSLDTYNSPLHL. CDR3 coding DNA: TGTGCCAGCAGCTTGGACACCTATAATTCACCCCTCCACCTT.

J is TRBJ1-1 and V is TRBV20-1; weak D call: TRBD1 (5 bases). V was trimmed by 5 bases and J by 5 bases, leaving 18 bases between them. This CDR3 is 14 amino acids long. Germline values: CDR1 DFQATT, CDR2 SNEGSKA (reference sequence). The CDR3 is CSAHPGGVRTEAFF. In DNA form, the CDR3 reads TGCAGTGCTCACCCCGGGGGAGTACGGACTGAAGCTTTCTTT.

The chain is built from TRBV28 and TRBJ1-2; D gene unclear. This CDR3 region has 12 residues. Germline-derived CDR1 and CDR2 are MDHEN and SYDVKM. The V end was cut by 3 bases, the J end by 8 bases, with 10 bases between. CDR3: CASSFRGRGYTF. CDR3 nucleotide sequence: TGTGCCAGCAGTTTCCGGGGTCGGGGCTACACCTTC.

In its sample, this clonotype was seen a few times. V is TRBV20-1 and J is TRBJ1-1; 8 bases line up with TRBD1. Germline lookup yields CDR1 DFQATT and CDR2 SNEGSKA (reference sequence). CDR3 length: 14 residues. V trimming: 5 bases; J trimming: 5 bases; junction bases outside the gene matches: 10. The CDR3 reads CSARQGARGTEAFF. The CDR3 coding sequence is TGCAGTGCTCGTCAGGGGGCAAGGGGTACTGAAGCTTTCTTT.

This clonotype was detected a few times. This chain connects TRBV20-1 to TRBJ1-1; D is unclear. V was pared by 4 bases and J by 3 bases, with 18 bases between. The germline V gene has CDR1 DFQATT and CDR2 SNEGSKA (reference sequence). The CDR3 loop spans 15 amino acids. CDR3 nucleotide sequence: TGCAGTGCTACACCGGGCCTCGGAGGGTACACTGAAGCTTTCTTT. Amino acid sequence: CSATPGLGGYTEAFF.

The J gene is TRBJ2-7, the V gene TRBV20-1; tentatively, D is TRBD1 or TRBD2 (5 bases each). Germline V gene data show CDR1 as DFQATT and CDR2 as SNEGSKA (reference sequence). The germline V and J ends were trimmed by 5 bases and 0 bases, with 14 bases remaining between them. The CDR3 consists of 14 residues. CDR3 residues: CSAEGPSSSYEQYF. The DNA of the CDR3 is TGCAGTGCTGAGGGACCTTCAAGCTCCTACGAGCAGTACTTC.

Ten or more counts support this clonotype. The chain has TRBV2 and TRBJ1-2; D is possibly TRBD1 (5 bases). Trimming cost V 7 bases and J 7 bases, with 10 bases left between them. CDR3 size: 11 residues. Germline-derived CDR1 and CDR2 are SNHLY and FYNNEI. In DNA, the CDR3 is TGTGCCAGCAAGGGCGGGGGTGGCTACACCTTC. Residues: CASKGGGGYTF.

This clonotype was recorded a few times. The V gene is TRBV4-2, the J gene TRBJ2-7, with a tentative D call TRBD1 (6 bases). The CDR3 covers 14 residues. Trimming shortened V by 8 bases and J by 0 bases, and 14 bases separated the two germline ends. From germline, CDR1 is LGHNA and CDR2 YNFKEQ. The CDR3 DNA reads TGTGCCAGCGGAATTACAGGGAGCTCCTACGAGCAGTACTTC. It yields the protein CASGITGSSYEQYF.

This clonotype occurred a few times. The chain combines TRBV19 with TRBJ1-1; D ambiguous. Trimming stripped 10 bases from V and 5 bases from J, with 17 bases between. The CDR3 contains 13 residues. Germline V lookup: CDR1 LNHDA, CDR2 SQIVND (reference sequence). CDR3 in amino acids: CATSRGSGTEAFF. The CDR3 DNA reads TGTGCCACCAGCCGAGGGTCTGGGACTGAAGCTTTCTTT.

This clonotype was recorded at least ten times. The DNA for the CDR3 is TGTGCCATCAGCCCCCCGCTAGCGGGGCCGTACGAGCAGTACTTC. It specifies CAISPPLAGPYEQYF. This chain uses TRBV10-3 with TRBJ2-7; 9 positions agree with TRBD2. The germline CDR1 and CDR2 sequences are ENHRY and SYGVKD. V shed 6 bases and J 4 bases; nucleotides not matched to a gene: 10. The CDR3 has 15 amino acids.

The chain uses TRBV5-1 and TRBJ1-1; 7 bases are shared with TRBD1. V gave up 4 bases and J gave up 4 bases; unmatched junction bases: 16. The germline CDR1 and CDR2 sequences are SGHRS and YFSETQ. The CDR3 spans 17 residues. CDR3 nucleotide sequence: TGCGCCAGCAGCCGAAAAACAGGGGACCTACCGAGCACTGAAGCTTTCTTT. It yields the protein CASSRKTGDLPSTEAFF. Full variable domain (rest looked up from reference TRBV5-1 and TRBJ1-1): KAGVTQTPRYLIKTRGQQVTLSCSPISGHRSVSWYQQTPGQGLQFLFEYFSETQRNKGNFPGRFSGRQFSNSRSEMNVSTLELGDSALYLCASSRKTGDLPSTEAFFGQGTRLTVV.

The chain employs TRBV20-1 and TRBJ2-7; possible D gene TRBD1, 6 bases. CDR1 is DFQATT, CDR2 SNEGSKA, per germline (reference sequence). V was cut by 5 bases and J by 4 bases, with 12 bases left in between. CDR3 length: 12 amino acids. This CDR3 reads CSARQEYYEQYF. CDR3 DNA: TGCAGTGCTCGACAGGAATATTACGAGCAGTACTTC.

CDR3 nucleotides: TGCGCCAGCAGCCAAGATTCCATGGCAGTTTATAGCAATCAGCCCCAGCATTTT. The encoded protein is CASSQDSMAVYSNQPQHF. The V gene is TRBV4-1, the J gene TRBJ1-5; D not certain. Germline loops: CDR1 MGHRA, CDR2 YSYEKL. Deletions cut 0 bases from V and 0 bases from J, with 15 bases between. There are 18 residues in the CDR3.

DNA for the CDR3: TGCAGTGCTAGAGATCCAGGCACAGGGGGATCCTACGAGCAGTACTTC. This gives the protein CSARDPGTGGSYEQYF. This chain joins TRBV20-1 and TRBJ2-7; 8 bases align to TRBD1. The CDR3 length is 16 residues. Germline trimming cut 0 bases from V and 1 base from J; bases unmatched to any gene: 8. Germline CDR1 and CDR2: DFQATT and SNEGSKA (reference sequence).

In the case of this clonotype: One junction end disagrees with the germline gene, perhaps due to a read error. The J gene is TRBJ2-5, the V gene TRBV20-1; perhaps D is TRBD1 or TRBD2 (5 bases each). Per germline, CDR1 DFQATT and CDR2 SNEGSKA (reference sequence). The CDR3 totals 15 residues. CDR3 amino acids: CSAREVGFVKGTQYF. CDR3 in DNA: TGCAGTGCTAGAGAAGTTGGTTTCGTTAAAGGGACCCAGTATTTC.